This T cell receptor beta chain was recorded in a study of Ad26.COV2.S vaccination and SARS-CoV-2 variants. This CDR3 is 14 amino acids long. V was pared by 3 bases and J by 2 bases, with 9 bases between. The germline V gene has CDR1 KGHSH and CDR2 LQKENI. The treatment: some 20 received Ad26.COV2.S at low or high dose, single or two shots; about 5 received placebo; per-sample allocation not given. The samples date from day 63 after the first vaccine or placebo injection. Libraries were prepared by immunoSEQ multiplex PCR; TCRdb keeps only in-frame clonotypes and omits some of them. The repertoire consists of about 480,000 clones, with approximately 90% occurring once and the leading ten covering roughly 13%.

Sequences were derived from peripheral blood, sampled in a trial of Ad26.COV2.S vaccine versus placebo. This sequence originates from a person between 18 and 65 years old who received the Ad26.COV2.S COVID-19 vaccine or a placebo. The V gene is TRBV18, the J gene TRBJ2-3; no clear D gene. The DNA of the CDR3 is TGTGCCAGCTCACCCCTGCCACACACAGATACGCAGTATTTT. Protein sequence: CASSPLPHTDTQYF.